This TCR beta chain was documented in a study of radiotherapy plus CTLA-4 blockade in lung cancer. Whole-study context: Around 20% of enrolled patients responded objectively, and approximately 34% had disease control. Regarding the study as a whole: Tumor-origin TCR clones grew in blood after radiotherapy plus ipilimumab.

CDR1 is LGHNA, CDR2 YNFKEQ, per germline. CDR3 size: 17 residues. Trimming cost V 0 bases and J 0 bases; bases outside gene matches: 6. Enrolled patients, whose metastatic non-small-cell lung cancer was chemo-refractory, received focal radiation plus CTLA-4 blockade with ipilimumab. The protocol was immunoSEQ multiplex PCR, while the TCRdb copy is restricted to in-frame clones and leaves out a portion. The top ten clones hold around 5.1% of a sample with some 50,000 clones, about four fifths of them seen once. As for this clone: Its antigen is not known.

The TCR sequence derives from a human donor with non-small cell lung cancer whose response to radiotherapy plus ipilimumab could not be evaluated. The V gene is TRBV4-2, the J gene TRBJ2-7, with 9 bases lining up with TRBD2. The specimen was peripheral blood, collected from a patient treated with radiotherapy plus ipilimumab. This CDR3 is CASSQDLGSGSSYEQYF. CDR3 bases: TGTGCCAGCAGCCAAGACTTGGGTAGCGGGAGCTCCTACGAGCAGTACTTC.